What follows are 25 T cell receptor beta chains derived from one specimen sequenced in a study of Ad26.COV2.S vaccination and SARS-CoV-2 variants. Treatment given: about 20 received Ad26.COV2.S at low or high dose, single or two shots; 5 received placebo; per-sample allocation not given. The samples date from day 63 after the first vaccine or placebo injection. TCRdb's copy holds only in-frame clones and misses some; the assay was immunoSEQ multiplex PCR. The table has 380,000 or so clones, 83% seen once; the top ten hold roughly 7.4%. The sample in question was peripheral blood, obtained in a trial of Ad26.COV2.S vaccine versus placebo. Every receptor here comes from a person between 18 and 59 years old who received the Ad26.COV2.S COVID-19 vaccine or a placebo.

This sequence joins TRBV9 and TRBJ1-2; D not certain. The ends were cut back, 2 bases at V and 3 bases at J, with 11 bases in the middle. CDR1 and CDR2 from the germline V gene are SGDLS and YYNGEE. The CDR3 length is 14 residues. The CDR3 DNA reads TGTGCCAGCAGCGTGGACGGACCATACTATGGCTACACCTTC. Translated, it gives CASSVDGPYYGYTF.

The chain uses TRBV19 and TRBJ1-6; D is uncertain. The CDR3 contains 13 residues. Germline loops: CDR1 LNHDA, CDR2 SQIVND (reference sequence). The germline V and J ends were trimmed by 1 base and 7 bases, with 5 bases remaining between them. The CDR3 region is CASSIGPNSPLHF. The CDR3 DNA reads as TGTGCCAGTAGTATAGGCCCGAATTCACCCCTCCACTTT. Variable domain in full (rest from reference TRBV19 and TRBJ1-6): DGGITQSPKYLFRKEGQNVTLSCEQNLNHDAMYWYRQDPGQGLRLIYYSQIVNDFQKGDIAEGYSVSREKKESFPLTVTSAQKNPTAFYLCASSIGPNSPLHFGNGTRLTVT.

For the CDR3, the DNA is TGTGCCACCAGCAGAGAGGACAGGGATGGCTACACCTTC. Its translation: CATSREDRDGYTF. The J gene is TRBJ1-2, the V gene TRBV15; 8 bases line up with TRBD1. The germline V gene has CDR1 LNHNV and CDR2 YYDKDF (reference sequence). The V segment lost 0 bases and the J segment 6 bases; nucleotides outside the gene matches: 0. The CDR3 is made up of 13 amino acids.

The chain carries TRBV7-3 and TRBJ2-2; D perhaps matches TRBD1 (7 bases). Deletions cut 5 bases from V and 5 bases from J, with 15 bases between. CDR3 length: 15 residues. Germline assignment: CDR1 SGHTA and CDR2 FQGTGA. The CDR3: CASSPGGQVTGELFF. CDR3 nucleotides: TGTGCCAGCAGCCCAGGGGGGCAGGTAACCGGGGAGCTGTTTTTT.

The chain links TRBV29-1 to TRBJ1-1; possibly TRBD1 for D (6 bases). Trimming cost V 5 bases and J 1 base, with 11 bases left between them. The CDR3 is 13 amino acids. Per germline, CDR1 SQVTM and CDR2 ANQGSEA. CDR3 nucleotide sequence: TGCAGCGTTAAAGGGGGGCCGAACACTGAAGCTTTCTTT. Its translation: CSVKGGPNTEAFF.

The V call is TRBV6-5, the J call TRBJ1-2, with D unclear. Trimming pared 4 bases from V and 4 bases from J, leaving 19 bases between. The CDR3 extends over 16 amino acids. The germline gives CDR1 MNHEY, CDR2 SVGAGI. CDR3 loop: CASSFLLPIPPYGYTF. For the CDR3, the DNA is TGTGCCAGCAGTTTTCTCCTCCCGATACCGCCCTATGGCTACACCTTC.

This clone was detected a few times. The chain carries TRBV4-3 and TRBJ1-4; D is perhaps TRBD1 (5 bases). This CDR3 is 13 amino acids long. The germline V gene has CDR1 LGHNA and CDR2 YSLEER. V was pared by 4 bases and J by 8 bases, with 11 bases between. CDR3 DNA sequence: TGCGCCAGCAGCCGCCTTAAGGGGGAAAAACTGTTTTTT. This sequence encodes CASSRLKGEKLFF.

By frequency in the sample, this clone is medium-sized (0.01 to 0.1%). The chain joins TRBV6-2 or TRBV6-3 to TRBJ1-2, with D hard to call. CDR1 MNHEY and CDR2 SVGEGT come from the germline V gene. The CDR3 is 13 amino acids. The ends were cut back, 0 bases at V and 2 bases at J, with 4 bases in the middle. CDR3: CASSYSDNYGYTF. CDR3 nucleotide sequence: TGTGCCAGCAGTTACTCGGACAACTATGGCTACACCTTC.

The rearrangement links TRBV6-4 to TRBJ2-1, with 12 nucleotides matching TRBD1. After removal of 6 bases from V and 7 bases from J, the junction contained 10 bases not matched to a gene. The CDR3 spans 16 residues. Germline V lookup: CDR1 MRHNA, CDR2 SNTAGT. CDR3 sequence: CASSPRWDRGRNEQFF. Here the CDR3 DNA reads TGTGCCAGCAGCCCTAGGTGGGACAGGGGGCGAAATGAGCAGTTCTTC.

V and J are TRBV7-2 and TRBJ2-1; 9 bases align to TRBD2. This CDR3 spans 15 amino acids. Trimming cost V 1 base and J 7 bases; bases outside gene matches: 5. Germline CDR1 is SGHTA and CDR2 is FQGNSA. This CDR3 reads CASSLERGARNEQFF. CDR3 bases: TGTGCCAGCAGCTTAGAGCGGGGGGCTAGGAATGAGCAGTTCTTC.

The rearrangement joins TRBV9 to TRBJ2-3, with 12 bases lining up with TRBD2. The J segment lost 3 bases and the V segment lost 0 bases, leaving 2 bases of the junction unmatched. CDR1 is SGDLS and CDR2 is YYNGEE in the germline V gene. CDR3 length equals 16 residues. CDR3 sequence (DNA): TGTGCCAGCAGCGTAGGAACTAGCGGGAGGACAGATACGCAGTATTTT. Its translation is CASSVGTSGRTDTQYF.

V and J are TRBV4-1 and TRBJ1-4; 7 nucleotides line up with TRBD1. Germline CDR1 is MGHRA and CDR2 is YSYEKL. The trim removed 3 bases at V and 5 bases at J, leaving 6 bases unmatched. CDR3 length: 15 amino acids. The CDR3 nucleotides read TGCGCCAGCAGCCACACCGGGACAGTGAATGAAAAACTGTTTTTT. Encoded protein: CASSHTGTVNEKLFF.

The chain links TRBV20-1 to TRBJ2-4, with TRBD1 identical over 10 bases. In germline, CDR1 is DFQATT, CDR2 SNEGSKA (reference sequence). The CDR3 length is 15 residues. The J segment lost 6 bases and the V segment lost 3 bases, leaving 8 bases of the junction unmatched. DNA for the CDR3: TGCAGTGCTAGTCGGGGACAGGGGCAGGGAAACATTCAGTACTTC. Encoded protein: CSASRGQGQGNIQYF.

V usage is TRBV7-2 and J usage is TRBJ1-6; D is possibly TRBD1 (6 bases). The CDR3 has 15 residues. Germline V gene sequence: CDR1 SGHTA, CDR2 FQGNSA. V lost 5 bases, J lost 6 bases, and 14 bases lay in between. The CDR3 DNA is TGTGCCAGCAGCATAGGGGGGGCGGGTAATTCACCCCTCCACTTT. Amino acid sequence: CASSIGGAGNSPLHF.

This chain connects TRBV7-6 to TRBJ2-5; D is possibly TRBD1 or TRBD2 (6 bases each). Between the trimmed V and J ends, which lost 1 base and 5 bases, there was a span of 11 bases. In germline, CDR1 is SGHVS, CDR2 FNYEAQ. The CDR3 sequence is 14 residues long. The CDR3 here is CASSLVGGAETQYF. CDR3 coding DNA: TGTGCCAGCAGCTTAGTCGGGGGCGCTGAGACCCAGTACTTC.

This chain connects TRBV4-3 to TRBJ1-6; D may be TRBD1 (6 bases). CDR3 size: 15 residues. The germline gives CDR1 LGHNA, CDR2 YSLEER. V lost 1 base, J lost 8 bases, and 12 bases lay in between. The CDR3 sequence is CASSQVRTADSPLHF. Here the CDR3 DNA reads TGCGCCAGCAGCCAAGTTCGGACAGCGGATTCACCCCTCCACTTT.

This chain uses TRBV5-1 with TRBJ1-1; D may be TRBD1 (5 bases). Trimming removed 3 bases at V and 5 bases at J, with 14 bases between. Germline V gives CDR1 SGHRS, CDR2 YFSETQ. CDR3 length: 14 amino acids. The CDR3 sequence is CASSSGLGLTEAFF. The CDR3 bases are TGCGCCAGCAGCTCTGGCCTGGGACTTACTGAAGCTTTCTTT.

This clone was recorded once. V gene TRBV30 combines with J gene TRBJ1-2; D is ambiguous. Germline V CDR1 and CDR2: GTSNPN, SVGIG (reference sequence). Trimming stripped 5 bases from V and 8 bases from J, with 12 bases between. This CDR3 spans 11 amino acids. In DNA, the CDR3 is TGTGCCTGGGCCGCATACTTGGGCTACACCTTC. This translates into CAWAAYLGYTF.

The rearrangement links TRBV2 to TRBJ2-3; D may be TRBD2 (6 bases). CDR1 and CDR2 (germline): SNHLY, FYNNEI. This CDR3 spans 16 amino acids. The V gene lost 5 bases and the J gene lost 4 bases, with 19 bases spanning the gap. CDR3 sequence reads: CASSPTRGWLADTQYF. CDR3 bases: TGTGCCAGCAGTCCGACTAGAGGGTGGTTAGCAGATACGCAGTATTTT.

The chain is built from TRBV29-1 and TRBJ1-2; TRBD1 agrees at 7 bases. Germline CDR1 reads SQVTM; CDR2 reads ANQGSEA. CDR3 size: 13 residues. The V and J ends lost 4 bases and 7 bases, in that order; junction bases with no gene match: 9. Here the CDR3 reads CSVVQQGVGGYTF. The DNA of the CDR3 is TGCAGCGTTGTCCAGCAGGGGGTGGGTGGCTACACCTTC.

The gene calls are TRBV15 and TRBJ1-6, with D perhaps matching TRBD1 (6 bases). The V and J ends lost 0 bases and 6 bases respectively, with 9 bases between them. In germline, CDR1 is LNHNV, CDR2 YYDKDF (reference sequence). This CDR3 comprises 15 residues. This CDR3 reads CATSRDGQFNSPLHF. CDR3 bases: TGTGCCACCAGCAGAGATGGACAGTTTAATTCACCCCTCCACTTT.

The chain uses TRBV11-2 and TRBJ2-7; D unclear. V was pared by 0 bases and J by 4 bases, with 7 bases between. Germline loops: CDR1 SGHAT, CDR2 FQNNGV. CDR3 length: 13 amino acids. CDR3 coding DNA: TGTGCCAGCAGCTTAGATTCCGGTTACGAGCAGTACTTC. It codes for CASSLDSGYEQYF.

The chain links TRBV7-9 to TRBJ1-2; 7 bases agree with TRBD1. J gave up 6 bases and V 3 bases, and 10 bases lay outside the gene matches. The CDR3 runs to 15 residues. In germline, CDR1 is SEHNR, CDR2 FQNEAQ (reference sequence). The DNA of the CDR3 is TGTGCCAGCAGCTTGACACAGGGGACTCGAAATGGCTACACCTTC. This encodes CASSLTQGTRNGYTF.

V and J are TRBV6-2 or TRBV6-3 and TRBJ2-2, with TRBD2 matching 11 bases. The CDR3 spans 15 residues. V shed 3 bases, J shed 4 bases, and the junction held 1 base outside the gene matches. The germline gives CDR1 MNHEY, CDR2 SVGEGT. The CDR3 nucleotides are TGTGCCAGCAGTTATAGCGGGGGGGCCACCGGGGAGCTGTTTTTT. Encoded protein: CASSYSGGATGELFF.

This chain uses TRBV5-1 with TRBJ2-3; D not certain. Trimming removed 0 bases at V and 4 bases at J, with 6 bases between. CDR1 is SGHRS, CDR2 YFSETQ, per germline. The CDR3 totals 13 residues. The CDR3 DNA reads as TGCGCCAGCAGCTTGGGTGTGGCAGATACGCAGTATTTT. This translates into CASSLGVADTQYF. Filled out from reference TRBV5-1 and TRBJ2-3, the complete variable domain reads KAGVTQTPRYLIKTRGQQVTLSCSPISGHRSVSWYQQTPGQGLQFLFEYFSETQRNKGNFPGRFSGRQFSNSRSEMNVSTLELGDSALYLCASSLGVADTQYFGPGTRLTVL.